This T cell receptor beta chain emerged from a study of CD4 T cells in relation to SARS-CoV-2 and coronaviruses. The V gene lost 0 bases and the J gene lost 2 bases, with 5 bases spanning the gap. The germline CDR1 and CDR2 sequences are SGHRS and YFSETQ. The CDR3 totals 13 residues. The unexposed donors gave CD4+ T cells in about 2011-2019, prior to COVID-19. The cells were cultured for under twelve days before CD4+ T cells were isolated. Cultures held 1.5 million to 2.5 million PBMCs per well with 8.5 to 10 IU/ml IL-2. Fresh IL-2 medium replaced half the medium on days 3 and 7. A note on this clone: Its specificity is not known.

General observations from the study: About 65% of donors had memory CD4+ clonotypes crossrecognizing SARS-CoV-2 and common cold coronavirus spike.

The assay was immunoSEQ multiplex PCR, and TCRdb's table has in-frame clones only and misses some. The sample shows roughly 15,000 clones, 79% of them seen only once. The sequenced material came from CD4+ T cells from PBMCs, cultured in vitro. The chain has TRBV5-1 and TRBJ1-1; unclear D gene. The source of this sequence is a human donor in good health. As DNA, the CDR3 is TGCGCCAGCAGCTTGGGCCCTAACACTGAAGCTTTCTTT. Translating it yields CASSLGPNTEAFF.